Reported below is one T cell receptor beta chain. The sample is drawn from a study of PD-1 blockade in mismatch repair-deficient tumors. Losses at the gene ends were 0 bases for V and 4 bases for J; bases not matched to a gene: 12. This CDR3 spans 18 amino acids. Germline V gene data show CDR1 as SGDLS and CDR2 as YYNGEE. Generated by immunoSEQ multiplex PCR, the TCRdb table keeps only in-frame clones and is missing some. The sample includes some 120,000 clones, around 86% of them seen just once. The chain links TRBV9 to TRBJ2-3; 9 bases match TRBD2. This sequence originates from an adult with mismatch repair-deficient cancer. The sample here was peripheral blood, taken 44 weeks after starting pembrolizumab. The CDR3 loop is CASSVEGQGREGPDTQYF. CDR3 bases: TGTGCCAGCAGCGTAGAAGGTCAGGGGCGGGAGGGCCCAGATACGCAGTATTTT.